The 28 T cell receptor beta chains below all came from one sample that was sequenced in a study of T cells after yellow fever vaccination. TCRdb ran MiXCR on the 5' RACE reads and lists one entry per CDR3 protein. The sample shows 200,000 to 300,000 distinct CDR3 sequences, more than 3.5% of them seen only once. The input for sequencing was PBMCs, taken 15 days after the yellow fever booster vaccination. These receptors were collected from a man between 18 and 29 years old who received the YFV17D yellow fever vaccine.

This clonotype was seen ten or more times. The genes are TRBV30 and TRBJ2-1; D ambiguous. Germline V gene data show CDR1 as GTSNPN and CDR2 as SVGIG (reference sequence). This CDR3 spans 12 amino acids. V was clipped by 1 base and J by 4 bases, with 5 bases between them. The CDR3 here is CAWSEAYNEQFF. The CDR3 region has the DNA TGTGCCTGGAGTGAAGCGTACAATGAGCAGTTCTTC.

This clonotype was observed many times. V usage is TRBV6-2 or TRBV6-3 and J usage is TRBJ2-1; a weak D match, TRBD2 (7 bases). The V end was cut by 6 bases, the J end by 7 bases, with 16 bases between. The CDR3 consists of 14 residues. Germline assignment: CDR1 MNHEY and CDR2 SVGEGT. Written as DNA, the CDR3 is TGTGCCAGCAGGAGGGGGGGCCTTGTAAATGAGCAGTTCTTC. It codes for CASRRGGLVNEQFF.

In its sample, this clonotype was seen many times. The rearrangement links TRBV7-9 to TRBJ2-7; D possibly corresponds to TRBD1 (5 bases). The CDR3 is 15 residues long. Trimming shortened V by 6 bases and J by 0 bases, and 15 bases separated the two germline ends. Germline V gives CDR1 SEHNR, CDR2 FQNEAQ (reference sequence). The DNA for the CDR3 is TGTGCCAGCAGGAATCTCGACAGTTACTCCTACGAGCAGTACTTC. This translates into CASRNLDSYSYEQYF. The full variable domain, with the rest looked up from reference TRBV7-9 and TRBJ2-7, is DTGVSQNPRHKITKRGQNVTFRCDPISEHNRLYWYRQTLGQGPEFLTYFQNEAQLEKSRLLSDRFSAERPKGSFSTLEIQRTEQGDSAMYLCASRNLDSYSYEQYFGPGTRLTVT.

This clonotype was seen many times. V and J are TRBV7-8 and TRBJ1-3; D is ambiguous. The V end lost 1 base, the J end lost 0 bases, and 7 bases lay between the germline ends. The CDR3 has 15 amino acids. Germline CDR1 is SGHVS and CDR2 is FQNEAQ. The CDR3 DNA reads TGTGCCAGCAGCTTAGGAAGGGTCTCTGGAAACACCATATATTTT. Translated: CASSLGRVSGNTIYF.

This clonotype has ten or more counts. The rearrangement joins TRBV5-6 to TRBJ1-6; no clear D. Per germline, CDR1 SGHDT and CDR2 YYEEEE. Trimming stripped 6 bases from V and 9 bases from J, with 10 bases between. CDR3 length: 12 residues. This CDR3 is CASNLMSSPLHF. For the CDR3, the DNA is TGTGCCAGCAACCTTATGAGTTCACCCCTCCACTTT. Full variable domain (rest looked up from reference TRBV5-6 and TRBJ1-6): DAGVTQSPTHLIKTRGQQVTLRCSPKSGHDTVSWYQQALGQGPQFIFQYYEEEERQRGNFPDRFSGHQFPNYSSELNVNALLLGDSALYLCASNLMSSPLHFGNGTRLTVT.

The table lists this clonotype with many counts. The chain combines TRBV4-1 with TRBJ2-2; TRBD2 is a possible D gene (6 bases). Germline V gene data show CDR1 as MGHRA and CDR2 as YSYEKL. V was cut by 0 bases and J by 5 bases, with 13 bases left in between. This CDR3 region has 16 residues. Written as DNA, the CDR3 is TGCGCCAGCAGCCAAGATGGGGGGTCAGGGACCGGGGAGCTGTTTTTT. As protein: CASSQDGGSGTGELFF.

The table lists this clonotype with many counts. The CDR3 reads CASSRRGVWDEQFF. CDR3 in DNA: TGTGCCAGCAGCCGAAGGGGGGTTTGGGATGAGCAGTTCTTC. The chain is built from TRBV12-3 or TRBV12-4 and TRBJ2-1; D may be TRBD1 or TRBD2 (6 bases each). V was pared by 6 bases and J by 8 bases, with 17 bases between. The CDR3 runs 14 residues.

This clonotype has a handful of counts. J is TRBJ2-7 and V is TRBV5-4; 13 bases agree with TRBD2. The J segment lost 2 bases and the V segment lost 0 bases, leaving 8 bases of the junction unmatched. CDR1 SGHNT and CDR2 YYREEE come from the germline V gene (reference sequence). The CDR3 loop spans 18 amino acids. The DNA for the CDR3 is TGTGCCAGCAGCTTGGTGGTGACTAGCGGGGGGCCCACCTACGAGCAGTACTTC. It yields the protein CASSLVVTSGGPTYEQYF.

This clonotype came up once. This may arise from a read error, as a much more abundant clone is one base away. This chain connects TRBV5-5 to TRBJ2-3; no reliable D call. CDR3 length equals 12 residues. Germline CDR1 and CDR2: SGHKS and YYEKEE (reference sequence). The CDR3 spells CASSLSIDTHYF. The CDR3 nucleotides read TGTGCCAGCAGCTTGTCCATCGATACGCATTATTTT.

This clonotype was observed many times. The chain couples TRBV20-1 to TRBJ1-2; a possible D gene is TRBD1 (5 bases). This CDR3 contains 11 residues. Trimming shortened V by 3 bases and J by 11 bases, and 13 bases separated the two germline ends. Per germline, CDR1 DFQATT and CDR2 SNEGSKA (reference sequence). CDR3 region: CSASFQGYYTF. In DNA, the CDR3 is TGCAGTGCTAGTTTCCAGGGTTATTACACCTTC.

This clonotype was seen ten or more times. The V call is TRBV7-9, the J call TRBJ2-7, with unresolved D. The V end was cut by 7 bases, the J end by 5 bases, with 6 bases between. This CDR3 comprises 10 residues. Per germline, CDR1 SEHNR and CDR2 FQNEAQ (reference sequence). CDR3 loop: CASNGDEQYV. CDR3 in DNA: TGTGCCAGCAATGGAGACGAGCAGTACGTC.

In its sample, this clonotype was seen many times. The chain is built from TRBV7-2 and TRBJ2-3, with TRBD1 matching over 7 bases. The CDR3 runs to 13 residues. Trimming cost V 5 bases and J 10 bases; bases outside gene matches: 9. Germline V gene data show CDR1 as SGHTA and CDR2 as FQGNSA. The CDR3 nucleotides read TGTGCCAGCAGCGCGTGGGAAAGGGGGCCGCAGTATTTT. It is translated as CASSAWERGPQYF.

In its sample, this clonotype was seen many times. V and J are TRBV7-6 and TRBJ2-1; D remains unclear. The V gene lost 3 bases and the J gene lost 2 bases, with 11 bases spanning the gap. This CDR3 comprises 15 residues. Germline CDR1 is SGHVS and CDR2 is FNYEAQ. The CDR3 reads CASSLRIVAYNEQFF. DNA for the CDR3: TGTGCCAGCAGCTTGAGAATAGTCGCCTACAATGAGCAGTTCTTC. Looking up the rest from reference TRBV7-6 and TRBJ2-1 gives the full variable domain: GAGVSQSPRYKVTKRGQDVALRCDPISGHVSLYWYRQALGQGPEFLTYFNYEAQQDKSGLPNDRFSAERPEGSISTLTIQRTEQRDSAMYRCASSLRIVAYNEQFFGPGTRLTVL.

In this sample, this clonotype turned up many times. V gene TRBV5-1 combines with J gene TRBJ2-5; a weak D match, TRBD1 (5 bases). This CDR3 comprises 12 residues. Germline lookup yields CDR1 SGHRS and CDR2 YFSETQ. V lost 5 bases and J 0 bases, leaving 5 bases between the germline ends. CDR3 residues: CASRTDQETQYF. DNA of the CDR3: TGCGCCAGCAGGACAGACCAAGAGACCCAGTACTTC.

Many counts were recorded for this clonotype. The rearrangement joins TRBV5-6 to TRBJ2-5; D perhaps matches TRBD2 (5 bases). The CDR3 runs 12 residues. CDR1 is SGHDT and CDR2 is YYEEEE in the germline V gene. Trimming pared 2 bases from V and 7 bases from J, leaving 9 bases between. The CDR3, as DNA: TGTGCCAGCAGCTTCGGACTGTTGACCCAGTACTTC. This encodes CASSFGLLTQYF.

This clonotype was observed many times. The gene calls are TRBV7-6 and TRBJ2-3, with 14 bases matching TRBD2. There are 14 residues in the CDR3. Germline V gives CDR1 SGHVS, CDR2 FNYEAQ. V lost 7 bases to trimming and J lost 4 bases; unmatched junction nucleotides: 1. CDR3 in amino acids: CASTTSGGADTQYF. As DNA, the CDR3 is TGTGCCAGCACGACTAGCGGGGGGGCAGATACGCAGTATTTT.

This clonotype has ten or more counts. This sequence joins TRBV3-1 and TRBJ2-3; maybe TRBD2 (5 bases). There are 13 residues in the CDR3. V was clipped by 1 base and J by 9 bases, with 11 bases between them. Germline V gene data show CDR1 as LGHDT and CDR2 as YNNKEL (reference sequence). For the CDR3, the DNA is TGTGCCAGCAGCCAAGCGGAGGCGACAACGCAGTATTTT. Encoded protein: CASSQAEATTQYF.

This clonotype appeared many times. This chain's CDR3 is CASRQTVGTEAFF. The CDR3 nucleotides are TGTGCCAGCAGGCAAACGGTCGGCACTGAAGCTTTCTTT. The rearrangement uses TRBV7-3 and TRBJ1-1, with D uncertain. CDR1 and CDR2 (germline): SGHTA, FQGTGA. CDR3 length: 13 residues. Trimming removed 6 bases from V and 4 bases from J, with 12 bases in between. Supplemented by reference TRBV7-3 and TRBJ1-1, the full variable domain reads GAGVSQTPSNKVTEKGKYVELRCDPISGHTALYWYRQSLGQGPEFLIYFQGTGAADDSGLPNDRFFAVRPEGSVSTLKIQRTERGDSAVYLCASRQTVGTEAFFGQGTRLTVV.

The gene calls are TRBV5-1 and TRBJ2-1; no reliable D call. The CDR3 runs to 16 residues. V was cut by 1 base and J by 0 bases, with 11 bases left in between. Germline loops: CDR1 SGHRS, CDR2 YFSETQ. DNA of the CDR3: TGCGCCAGCAGCTTGCTCGGCGCTAGCTCCTACAATGAGCAGTTCTTC. This encodes CASSLLGASSYNEQFF.

Many counts were recorded for this clonotype. This rearrangement joins TRBV28 to TRBJ2-1, with D possibly matching TRBD2 (6 bases). V was cut by 11 bases and J by 2 bases, with 16 bases left in between. Per germline, CDR1 MDHEN and CDR2 SYDVKM. The CDR3 has 14 amino acids. CDR3 sequence (DNA): TGTGCCGGTTCCGGGACTCTGACCTACAATGAGCAGTTCTTC. Residues: CAGSGTLTYNEQFF.

This clonotype was picked up many times. The J gene is TRBJ1-2, the V gene TRBV12-3 or TRBV12-4; perhaps TRBD1 as D (6 bases). The CDR3 sequence is 13 residues long. Trimming cost V 5 bases and J 5 bases, with 12 bases left between them. The CDR3 DNA sequence: TGTGCCAGCAGTATGGACAGCCAATATGGCTACACCTTC. It yields the protein CASSMDSQYGYTF.

This clonotype has at least ten counts. The rearrangement uses TRBV6-5 and TRBJ1-5; D is perhaps TRBD1 (6 bases). Germline CDR1 and CDR2: MNHEY and SVGAGI. The V end was cut by 6 bases, the J end by 7 bases, with 13 bases between. The CDR3 totals 13 residues. The CDR3 bases are TGTGCCAGCAGGCGGGGGCCGTGGCAGCCCCAGCATTTT. Protein: CASRRGPWQPQHF.

This clonotype was detected many times. V is TRBV5-1 and J is TRBJ2-7, with a tentative D call TRBD1 (5 bases). V lost 4 bases to trimming and J lost 5 bases, with 19 bases between them. The V gene's germline CDR1 is SGHRS and CDR2 YFSETQ. There are 15 residues in the CDR3. For the CDR3, the DNA is TGCGCCAGCAGCCGGGCAGGGCAGGTTCAGAACGAGCAGTACTTC. Translation gives CASSRAGQVQNEQYF.

This chain joins TRBV27 and TRBJ1-4; perhaps TRBD1 as D (5 bases). The length of the CDR3 is 13 residues. Per the germline V gene, CDR1 is MNHEY and CDR2 is SMNVEV (reference sequence). Trimming removed 8 bases at V and 7 bases at J, with 14 bases between. The CDR3 coding sequence is TGTGCCAGCTCTATTCAGGGACCTGAAAAACTGTTTTTT. This codes for CASSIQGPEKLFF.

This clonotype was detected ten times or more. CDR3 bases: TGCGCCAGCAGACTTCCTAGCGGGGTTTCCTACAATGAGCAGTTCTTC. Protein sequence: CASRLPSGVSYNEQFF. The chain recombines TRBV5-1 with TRBJ2-1, with TRBD2 matching over 9 bases. Germline trimming cut 5 bases from V and 1 base from J; bases unmatched to any gene: 7. The germline CDR1 and CDR2 sequences are SGHRS and YFSETQ. The CDR3 totals 16 residues. Based on the CDR3 plus reference TRBV5-1 and TRBJ2-1, the full variable domain is KAGVTQTPRYLIKTRGQQVTLSCSPISGHRSVSWYQQTPGQGLQFLFEYFSETQRNKGNFPGRFSGRQFSNSRSEMNVSTLELGDSALYLCASRLPSGVSYNEQFFGPGTRLTVL.

Many counts were recorded for this clonotype. The rearrangement uses TRBV2 and TRBJ2-3, with 7 bases that match TRBD2. The trim removed 2 bases at V and 3 bases at J, leaving 5 bases unmatched. This CDR3 has 15 residues. Germline V gene lookup returns CDR1 SNHLY and CDR2 FYNNEI. Here the CDR3 DNA reads TGTGCCAGCAGTGAAATCCGGGGAGGGACAGATACGCAGTATTTT. It encodes CASSEIRGGTDTQYF.

This clonotype was recorded many times. V and J are TRBV6-5 and TRBJ2-5; D remains ambiguous. The germline CDR1 and CDR2 sequences are MNHEY and SVGAGI. Between the trimmed V and J ends, which lost 9 bases and 5 bases, there was a span of 13 bases. This CDR3 has 12 residues. CDR3 DNA: TGTGCCAGTTTCAGTATCCCGGAGACCCAGTACTTC. Protein sequence: CASFSIPETQYF.

The V call is TRBV10-3, the J call TRBJ2-2, with a tentative D call TRBD1 (5 bases). Germline CDR1 is ENHRY and CDR2 is SYGVKD. The CDR3 loop spans 14 amino acids. V lost 8 bases, J lost 2 bases, and 12 bases lay in between. The CDR3 DNA reads as TGTGCCATCCGACAGAACCTTAACACCGGGGAGCTGTTTTTT. Translating it yields CAIRQNLNTGELFF.